A selection of T cell receptor beta chains follows, all from one sample in a study of OX40 agonist ivuxolimab in advanced cancers. Method: immunoSEQ multiplex PCR; TCRdb's copy keeps in-frame clones and lacks some. The table lists just under 85,000 clones, 65% to 85% of them singletons. Sequenced material: CD4+ or CD8+ T cells sorted from blood, taken in a trial of the OX40 agonist ivuxolimab. The receptor source for this set is an adult with an advanced solid tumor such as melanoma, head and neck, liver or kidney cancer. CDR3s include the opening cysteine and the closing phenylalanine or tryptophan. A D gene is named only where the DNA matches it firmly.

D gene | J gene | V gene | CDR3 protein
TRBD2 | TRBJ2-1 | TRBV6-5 | CASSPGLAGGAEQFF
NA | TRBJ2-5 | TRBV29-1 | CSVISDAQGRETQYF
TRBD1 | TRBJ1-2 | TRBV19 | CASNEGQPYGYTF
NA | TRBJ1-1 | TRBV10-3 | CAISTGHNTEAFF
TRBD1 | TRBJ2-7 | TRBV7-9 | CASSLPSQDRASSYEQYF
TRBD1 | TRBJ2-2 | TRBV7-3 | CASSRGQGRNGELFF
NA | TRBJ1-1 | TRBV9 | CASSVIAENTEAFF
TRBD1 | TRBJ2-2 | TRBV9 | CASSATGTGTTGELFF
TRBD1 | TRBJ1-6 | TRBV5-1 | CASSLGVSSGQGNSAPLHF
NA | TRBJ2-3 | TRBV19 | CASTTGADTQYF
NA | TRBJ2-3 | TRBV11-2 | CASSTGQDTQYF
TRBD1 | TRBJ2-6 | TRBV6-6 | CATAGMDRAGANVLTF
TRBD1 | TRBJ1-5 | TRBV6-1 | CATRQGLTQHF
NA | TRBJ2-7 | TRBV4-3 | CASSQVVAAAYEQYF
NA | TRBJ1-5 | TRBV10-3 | CAISEFGQGGEPQHF
NA | TRBJ2-3 | TRBV5-1 | CASSPPGGPTDTQYF
TRBD1 | TRBJ1-2 | TRBV6-6 | CASSPGTGRYYTF
NA | TRBJ1-1 | TRBV13 | CASSLGPRPTWAFF
TRBD1 | TRBJ1-4 | TRBV27 | CASSLLRTGATTATNEKLFF
NA | TRBJ1-2 | TRBV6-6 | CASSYGGINYGYTF
NA | TRBJ1-5 | TRBV11-3 | CASSLEEGQPQHF
NA | TRBJ2-7 | TRBV11-2 | CASSPRGQWGSYEQYF
NA | NA | TRBV18 | CASSPPSLSYEQYF
TRBD2 | TRBJ2-1 | TRBV7-2 | CASSFHGRAGDEQFF
NA | TRBJ2-2 | TRBV4-2 | CASSQRLDRPPGELFF
NA | TRBJ1-1 | TRBV19 | CASRADTEAFF
NA | TRBJ1-1 | TRBV7-9 | CASSLGELGEAFF
NA | TRBJ2-1 | TRBV7-9 | CASSLAGAHVRLYNEQFF
NA | TRBJ1-1 | TRBV29-1 | CSVEVGEAFF
NA | TRBJ2-7 | TRBV7-9 | CASTPSSYEQYF
TRBD1 | TRBJ1-4 | TRBV6-1 | CASSHWGQGGEKLFF
NA | TRBJ1-1 | TRBV29-1 | CSVGGQGKGLFF
TRBD2 | TRBJ2-7 | TRBV2 | CASSQTSGAHF
NA | TRBJ2-2 | TRBV25-1 | CASSEDLGTGELFF
TRBD1 | TRBJ1-1 | TRBV6-1 | CASERGRNTEAFF
TRBD1 | TRBJ2-5 | TRBV11-3 | CASNPGTGGETQYF
NA | TRBJ1-3 | TRBV4-3 | CASSQDEPRTGIGNTIYF